What follows are 24 T cell receptor beta chains derived from one specimen sequenced in a study of chemoradiotherapy in HPV16-positive cancers. The assay was immunoSEQ multiplex PCR, and TCRdb's table has in-frame clones only and misses some. The repertoire holds around 33,000 clones, with about 86% as singletons. The material was blood, obtained from a patient who underwent chemoradiotherapy. The receptors here all came from a human donor with HPV-associated anogenital cancer.

This clone has just a few counts. The chain recombines TRBV5-1 with TRBJ1-2; D ambiguous. CDR1 SGHRS and CDR2 YFSETQ come from the germline V gene. The length of the CDR3 is 13 residues. The V end was cut by 0 bases, the J end by 4 bases, with 7 bases between. CDR3 DNA sequence: TGCGCCAGCAGCTTGGCTACCAGCTATGGCTACACCTTC. As protein: CASSLATSYGYTF.

There are a few counts of this clone. The rearrangement uses TRBV2 and TRBJ1-5; D remains unclear. Trimming cost V 0 bases and J 4 bases, with 10 bases left between them. Germline V gene lookup returns CDR1 SNHLY and CDR2 FYNNEI. This CDR3 is 15 amino acids long. The CDR3 nucleotides are TGTGCCAGCAGTGAAGCGGTGGCAGGTAATCAGCCCCAGCATTTT. Protein: CASSEAVAGNQPQHF.

As concerns this clone: The junction departs from the called germline gene at one end, perhaps through a read error. The chain links TRBV7-2 to TRBJ1-3, with D tentatively TRBD1 (5 bases). This CDR3 contains 15 residues. CDR1 SGHTA and CDR2 FQGNSA come from the germline V gene. CDR3 protein: CASSLARGAGNTIYF. The CDR3 DNA follows: TGTGCCAGCAGTTTAGCGAGGGGAGCAGGAAACACCATATATTTT.

The V gene is TRBV15, the J gene TRBJ1-2; TRBD1 aligns across 8 bases. The CDR3 length is 18 residues. With V trimmed by 1 base and J by 8 bases, 18 bases remained unmatched. Germline values: CDR1 LNHNV, CDR2 YYDKDF (reference sequence). Here the CDR3 DNA reads TGTGCCACCAGCAGAGTCTCTCGGGCCGGACAGGGCCCCCCGGGCTACACCTTC. Translated, it gives CATSRVSRAGQGPPGYTF.

V gene TRBV10-3 combines with J gene TRBJ2-5; D call uncertain. The length of the CDR3 is 12 residues. The V end lost 10 bases, the J end lost 2 bases, and 11 bases lay between the germline ends. The V gene's germline CDR1 is ENHRY and CDR2 SYGVKD. In DNA, the CDR3 is TGTGCCACCGCGGATGGGCAAGAGACCCAGTACTTC. This gives the protein CATADGQETQYF.

The chain links TRBV19 to TRBJ1-2; 8 positions match TRBD1. Germline V gene data show CDR1 as LNHDA and CDR2 as SQIVND (reference sequence). Trimming cost V 5 bases and J 7 bases; bases outside gene matches: 12. The CDR3 extends over 15 amino acids. As DNA, the CDR3 is TGTGCCAGTAGTCCCAGCCAGGGGGCGTCCAGTGGCTACACCTTC. Protein sequence: CASSPSQGASSGYTF.

This chain links TRBV9 with TRBJ1-2; unclear D gene. V was cut by 4 bases and J by 5 bases, with 12 bases left in between. In germline, CDR1 is SGDLS, CDR2 YYNGEE. The CDR3 has 13 residues. In nucleotides, the CDR3 is TGTGCCAGCAGCCCCTGGGCTTCATATGGCTACACCTTC. It specifies CASSPWASYGYTF.

The gene calls are TRBV5-6 and TRBJ2-1; TRBD1 matches 9 bases. This CDR3 contains 15 residues. CDR1 is SGHDT, CDR2 YYEEEE, per germline. Trimming removed 5 bases from V and 7 bases from J; junction bases left unmatched: 10. CDR3 nucleotides: TGTGCCAGCAGACGGGGGACAGGGTTTTTGAATGAGCAGTTCTTC. It codes for CASRRGTGFLNEQFF.

In nucleotides, the CDR3 is TGTGCCAGCAGCCTACTGTTGAGTTCTAATAATGAAAAACTGTTTTTT. Its translation: CASSLLLSSNNEKLFF. The chain has TRBV28 and TRBJ1-4, with D unclear. The CDR3 covers 16 residues. Germline CDR1 and CDR2: MDHEN and SYDVKM. V lost 6 bases, J lost 4 bases, and 18 bases lay in between.

The chain joins TRBV5-1 to TRBJ2-1; possible D gene TRBD2, 7 bases. The CDR3 length is 15 residues. V was trimmed by 0 bases and J by 4 bases, leaving 11 bases between them. Germline values: CDR1 SGHRS, CDR2 YFSETQ. The CDR3 sequence: CASSLAGGGYNEQFF. CDR3 DNA: TGCGCCAGCAGCTTGGCGGGGGGCGGTTACAATGAGCAGTTCTTC. Full variable domain (missing parts from reference TRBV5-1 and TRBJ2-1): KAGVTQTPRYLIKTRGQQVTLSCSPISGHRSVSWYQQTPGQGLQFLFEYFSETQRNKGNFPGRFSGRQFSNSRSEMNVSTLELGDSALYLCASSLAGGGYNEQFFGPGTRLTVL.

The chain combines TRBV19 with TRBJ1-6; 7 nucleotides align to TRBD1. V lost 3 bases and J lost 2; bases outside the gene matches: 4. The CDR3 has 16 residues. Germline loops: CDR1 LNHDA, CDR2 SQIVND (reference sequence). The CDR3 DNA reads as TGTGCCAGTAGTATGACAGGGATTACCTATAATTCACCCCTCCACTTT. It yields the protein CASSMTGITYNSPLHF.

The rearrangement links TRBV29-1 to TRBJ1-3, with 9 bases fitting TRBD1. The germline V gene has CDR1 SQVTM and CDR2 ANQGSEA. Unmatched junction bases numbered 10, after V lost 6 bases and J lost 4 bases. The CDR3 extends over 15 amino acids. CDR3: CSVSHTGGAGNTIYF. DNA for the CDR3: TGCAGCGTCTCACATACAGGGGGCGCCGGAAACACCATATATTTT.

The chain employs TRBV7-2 and TRBJ2-3; tentative D call: TRBD2 (7 bases). The CDR3 length is 15 residues. CDR1 SGHTA and CDR2 FQGNSA come from the germline V gene. Trimming stripped 0 bases from V and 4 bases from J, with 11 bases between. CDR3 coding DNA: TGTGCCAGCAGCTTAGCGGGAGGGGGTCCAGATACGCAGTATTTT. This codes for CASSLAGGGPDTQYF.

The rearrangement uses TRBV18 and TRBJ2-5; 8 bases fit TRBD1. V was pared by 4 bases and J by 2 bases, with 9 bases of the junction left unmatched. The CDR3 contains 16 residues. The germline V gene has CDR1 KGHSH and CDR2 LQKENI. The CDR3 sequence is CASSLYRGSGQETQYF. The CDR3 coding sequence is TGTGCCAGCTCACTCTACAGGGGGTCGGGGCAAGAGACCCAGTACTTC.

This clone was recorded a few times. The V call is TRBV29-1, the J call TRBJ1-5, with TRBD1 matching 9 bases. V lost 6 bases, J lost 3 bases, and 6 bases stayed unmatched. CDR1 SQVTM and CDR2 ANQGSEA come from the germline V gene. This CDR3 spans 14 amino acids. The CDR3 DNA reads TGCAGCGTCCTCACAGGGGGCGTCAATCAGCCCCAGCATTTT. Its protein product is CSVLTGGVNQPQHF. Full variable domain (rest looked up from reference TRBV29-1 and TRBJ1-5): SAVISQKPSRDICQRGTSLTIQCQVDSQVTMMFWYRQQPGQSLTLIATANQGSEATYESGFVIDKFPISRPNLTFSTLTVSNMSPEDSSIYLCSVLTGGVNQPQHFGDGTRLSIL.

The chain combines TRBV19 with TRBJ2-7; TRBD1 matches at 7 bases. CDR1 and CDR2 (germline): LNHDA, SQIVND (reference sequence). The CDR3 runs 16 residues. J gave up 2 bases and V 4 bases, and 11 bases lay outside the gene matches. CDR3 coding DNA: TGTGCCAGTAGTACCACTCCGGGACAGAGTACCTACGAGCAGTACTTC. It specifies CASSTTPGQSTYEQYF.

This chain links TRBV4-1 with TRBJ1-2; D is ambiguous. The CDR3 sequence is 15 residues long. With 0 bases removed from V and 2 bases from J, the gap between germline ends came to 10 bases. CDR1 MGHRA and CDR2 YSYEKL come from the germline V gene. The CDR3 spells CASSQDNAGNYGYTF. The CDR3, as DNA: TGCGCCAGCAGCCAAGATAACGCGGGGAACTATGGCTACACCTTC.

The chain links TRBV28 to TRBJ1-4; D is uncertain. The V end was cut by 1 base, the J end by 0 bases, with 6 bases between. The CDR3 contains 15 residues. CDR1 is MDHEN, CDR2 SYDVKM, per germline. CDR3 sequence reads: CASSLLEATNEKLFF. As DNA, the CDR3 is TGTGCCAGCAGTTTATTGGAAGCAACTAATGAAAAACTGTTTTTT.

V and J are TRBV18 and TRBJ1-2, with D hard to call. Trimming removed 2 bases from V and 4 bases from J, with 8 bases in between. Germline V gene data show CDR1 as KGHSH and CDR2 as LQKENI. This CDR3 region has 13 residues. The CDR3 DNA follows: TGTGCCAGCTCACCAACTGGACTCTATGGCTACACCTTC. It translates to CASSPTGLYGYTF.

The genes are TRBV6-1 and TRBJ2-7, with 8 positions matching TRBD2. V lost 8 bases to trimming and J lost 2 bases; unmatched junction nucleotides: 11. The CDR3 is made up of 15 amino acids. CDR1 is MNHNS, CDR2 SASEGT, per germline. Written as DNA, the CDR3 is TGTGCCAGCTTTGAGAACGGGGGGGCGGCCTACGAGCAGTACTTC. Amino acid sequence: CASFENGGAAYEQYF.

The genes are TRBV2 and TRBJ2-5; D possibly corresponds to TRBD1 (6 bases). Germline V gene data show CDR1 as SNHLY and CDR2 as FYNNEI. This CDR3 region has 14 residues. The V and J ends lost 2 bases and 4 bases respectively, with 11 bases between them. The CDR3 DNA is TGTGCCAGCAGTGAAACGGTCAGGGGAGAGACCCAGTACTTC. Protein sequence: CASSETVRGETQYF. Based on the CDR3 plus reference TRBV2 and TRBJ2-5, the full variable domain is EPEVTQTPSHQVTQMGQEVILRCVPISNHLYFYWYRQILGQKVEFLVSFYNNEISEKSEIFDDQFSVERPDGSNFTLKIRSTKLEDSAMYFCASSETVRGETQYFGPGTRLLVL.

CDR3 protein: CASSLSPVGGYTF. CDR3 in DNA: TGTGCCAGCAGTCTTTCCCCTGTGGGTGGCTACACCTTC. This chain joins TRBV6-6 and TRBJ1-2; D is unresolved. Germline values: CDR1 MNHNY, CDR2 SVGAGI (reference sequence). The V end lost 5 bases, the J end lost 7 bases, and 14 bases lay between the germline ends. The CDR3 totals 13 residues.

The chain combines TRBV11-2 with TRBJ2-1; the D gene is possibly TRBD2 (5 bases). Germline CDR1 and CDR2: SGHAT and FQNNGV. V was clipped by 2 bases and J by 0 bases, with 11 bases between them. The CDR3 has 16 amino acids. The CDR3 DNA sequence: TGTGCCAGCAGCTTATTCACTAGGAGCTCCTACAATGAGCAGTTCTTC. The encoded protein is CASSLFTRSSYNEQFF.

The J gene is TRBJ2-5, the V gene TRBV11-2; possibly TRBD2 for D (6 bases). The CDR3 runs to 14 residues. Trimming took off 5 bases at V and 5 bases at J, with 15 bases between the two ends. The germline V gene encodes CDR1 SGHAT and CDR2 FQNNGV. The CDR3 coding sequence is TGTGCCAGCAGCCCGGGCCCGGGGAGGGAGACCCAGTACTTC. Amino acid sequence: CASSPGPGRETQYF.